Listed below are T cell receptor beta chains from one sample, sequenced in a study of tumor and adjacent non-tumor tissue in lung cancer. TCRdb processed the multiplex PCR reads anew with MiXCR; each CDR3 protein has one entry. The sample lists 60,000 to 95,000 distinct CDR3 sequences, 77% occurring once. Sequenced sample: lung tumor tissue. The receptor source for this set is a woman aged 50 to 65 with non-small cell lung cancer. CDR3s include the opening cysteine and the closing phenylalanine or tryptophan. Fields, in order: J gene, clone size, D gene, V gene, CDR3 DNA, CDR3 protein. D genes are given only for firm matches. Some rows mark clone size as missing; the rest say once, few, many or name a class of expanded clone.

TRBJ2-1 - - TRBV6-6 TGCGCCAGCGGGACTCGGACAGGGTTGAGGGGGAGCAATAAGCAGTTCTTC CASGTRTGLRGSNKQFF
TRBJ2-7 - - TRBV6-2/TRBV6-3 TGTGCCAGCAGTTTAGGAGGGAACTCCTACATGCAGTACTTC CASSLGGNSYMQYF
TRBJ2-1 - - TRBV29-1 TGCAGTGTTCTTAGCTGCGAGACCGAGCAGTTCTTC CSVLSCETEQFF
TRBJ2-7 - TRBD2 TRBV28 TGTGTCAGCAGAATCGGGACTAGCCATGAGCAGTACTTC CVSRIGTSHEQYF
TRBJ2-7 - - TRBV5-1 TGCGCCAGCAGCTTGGAGGTAGGGCACTACGAGCTGTATTTC CASSLEVGHYELYF
TRBJ2-7 - - TRBV4-2 TGTGCCAGCAGCCAAGATAGCAGGATTGACGAGAATTACTTC CASSQDSRIDENYF
TRBJ2-7 - - TRBV6-2/TRBV6-3 TGTGCCAGTAGTTACGATCCAGCTAGCGTGATCGTAATTGGCGAACAGTACTTC CASSYDPASVIVIGEQYF
TRBJ1-1 - TRBD1 TRBV29-1 TGCAGCGTAGGCAGGGGACAGGACACTGAAGCTTTCTTT CSVGRGQDTEAFF
TRBJ2-5 few - TRBV7-9 TGTGCCAGCAGCGCCCTGGCCAAGACCCAGTACTTC CASSALAKTQYF
TRBJ2-1 - TRBD2 TRBV5-6 TGTGCCGGCCGCTTGGGGACTAGGAGCTCCTACAATGAGCAGTTCTTC CAGRLGTRSSYNEQFF
TRBJ2-7 - - TRBV12-3/TRBV12-4 TGTGCCAGCAGTATAGGTCCCCTGACGGGCTACGATCAGTACTTC CASSIGPLTGYDQYF
TRBJ1-1 - - TRBV29-1 TGCAGAGTTCACTCACGGGCGAACACTGAAGCTTTCTTT CRVHSRANTEAFF
TRBJ2-3 - TRBD2 TRBV6-1 TGTGCCAGCAAGGTGATTAGCGGGAGGGGTACGCAGTATTTT CASKVISGRGTQYF
TRBJ2-5 - - TRBV7-8 TGTGCCAGAAGCTTAACTAAATCGGCCCCCAAGACCCAGTACTTC CARSLTKSAPKTQYF
TRBJ2-5 many TRBD2 TRBV5-1 TGCGCCAGCAGCTTGAGCCGGGCTAGCGGAACCCTAGTACCGTACTTC CASSLSRASGTLVPYF
TRBJ2-5 - - TRBV6-1 TGTACCAGCAGTGCAGGTTCACAGGGAAAAGGGACCCAGTACTTC CTSSAGSQGKGTQYF
TRBJ2-4 - - TRBV10-3 TGTGCCATCAGAGAGGGGGGGCTAGTCAAAAACATTCAGTACTTC CAIREGGLVKNIQYF
TRBJ2-1 - - TRBV11-1 TGTGCCAGCGGCTCAGGGCTAGCAGGAGGGTTGCAGTTCTTC CASGSGLAGGLQFF
TRBJ1-1 - TRBD1 TRBV29-1 TGCAGCGTTGTAGGGGGCTGGGGGATGAACACTGAAGCTTTCTTT CSVVGGWGMNTEAFF
TRBJ1-2 - - TRBV14 TGTGCCAGCAGCCAGTGGACTGCGGATGGCTACACCTTC CASSQWTADGYTF
TRBJ2-7 - - TRBV7-8 TGTGCCAGCACCTTAAACTACGAGCAGTACTTC CASTLNYEQYF
TRBJ1-1 - TRBD1 TRBV12-5 TGTGCTATTGCTCCACAGGGGCACACTGAAGCTTTCTTT CAIAPQGHTEAFF
TRBJ2-1 - TRBD2 TRBV11-2 TGTACCAGCAGCTTAGAAGCGGGAGGGTACAATGAGCAGTTCTTC CTSSLEAGGYNEQFF
TRBJ2-5 few - TRBV11-2 TGTGCTAGCACCATCACCGAGATCCAGTACTTC CASTITEIQYF
TRBJ1-2 once - TRBV6-6 TGTGCCAACAGTTACTCCTGGGGGAGCGCATCCTATGGCTACACCTTC CANSYSWGSASYGYTF
TRBJ2-1 - - TRBV6-6 TGTGCCAGCGGGGATAACGGGGACAATGAGCGGTTCTTC CASGDNGDNERFF
TRBJ2-7 - - TRBV5-4 TGTACCAGCAGCACCAGACCCCCTGGCGAGCAGTACTTC CTSSTRPPGEQYF
TRBJ2-1 many - TRBV2 TGTGCCAGCAGTGTATTATTCAATGAGCAGTTCTTC CASSVLFNEQFF
TRBJ1-6 - TRBD1 TRBV5-5 TGTGACAGTAGCTTCACAGGGGACTCGAATTCACCCCTCCACTTT CDSSFTGDSNSPLHF
TRBJ1-2 - - TRBV28 TGTGCCAGCACCAAGGACGTTCGGGGCTACACCTTC CASTKDVRGYTF
TRBJ2-2 many - TRBV28 TGTGCCAGCATCTTGGTTCGGGAGTCGGGGGAGCTGTTTTTT CASILVRESGELFF
TRBJ2-2 - - TRBV6-1 TGTACCAGCAGTGGCTTACAGGTCACCGGGGAGCTGTTTTTT CTSSGLQVTGELFF
TRBJ2-5 many TRBD2 TRBV29-1 TGCAGCGTCCCCATCGGGGGGAACCAAGAGACCCAGTACTTC CSVPIGGNQETQYF
TRBJ1-5 many - TRBV20-1 TGCAGTGCTAGACGCACGGGGCGAGGGTATAGCAATCAGCCCCAGCATTTT CSARRTGRGYSNQPQHF
TRBJ2-1 - - TRBV29-1 TGCAGCGTTGTTCGGGGGCTACCTGACGATGAGCAGTTCTTC CSVVRGLPDDEQFF
TRBJ2-3 - TRBD2 TRBV4-2 TGTGCCAGTAGCCAAGTAGGACTAGCGGGGAGCACAGATACGGAATATTTT CASSQVGLAGSTDTEYF
TRBJ2-4 few TRBD2 TRBV6-6 TGTGCCAGCATTCCCGGGGAGGGGAAGTTTAGAAACACTCAGTACTTC CASIPGEGKFRNTQYF
TRBJ1-5 - - TRBV5-1 TGCGCCAGTAGCTTTGGGGGAAGCATTCAGCCCCAGCATTTT CASSFGGSIQPQHF
TRBJ2-5 once - TRBV6-5 TGTGCCAGCAGTTACGACGTGAGAGAGACCCAACACTTC CASSYDVRETQHF
TRBJ2-5 - - TRBV29-1 TGCAGCGGGGGTAGAATCGGGGAGACCCAAAAATTC CSGGRIGETQKF
TRBJ2-7 - TRBD1 TRBV24-1 TGTGCCACCGCCGTGACGACAGGGGACGGCGAGCAGTACTTC CATAVTTGDGEQYF
TRBJ1-1 - - TRBV11-3 TGTGTAAGCAGCTTAATGGGGGGCACTGAAGCTTTCTTT CVSSLMGGTEAFF
TRBJ2-7 many TRBD1 TRBV4-1 TGCGCCAGCAGCCCCTTTTCCGGGACAGGGGTCTACGAGCAGTACTTC CASSPFSGTGVYEQYF
TRBJ1-3 - - TRBV5-1 TGCGCCAGCAGCTTGTCAAGAGAGGTTGGTTCTGGAAACACCATATATTTT CASSLSREVGSGNTIYF
TRBJ1-4 - - TRBV11-2 TGTCTCAGTAGCTTAGCAGGGATTAATGAAAAACTGTTTTTT CLSSLAGINEKLFF
TRBJ2-1 few - TRBV4-1 TGCGCCAGCAGCCAAGATCCTGGTGGCTCCTACAATGGGCAGTTCTTC CASSQDPGGSYNGQFF